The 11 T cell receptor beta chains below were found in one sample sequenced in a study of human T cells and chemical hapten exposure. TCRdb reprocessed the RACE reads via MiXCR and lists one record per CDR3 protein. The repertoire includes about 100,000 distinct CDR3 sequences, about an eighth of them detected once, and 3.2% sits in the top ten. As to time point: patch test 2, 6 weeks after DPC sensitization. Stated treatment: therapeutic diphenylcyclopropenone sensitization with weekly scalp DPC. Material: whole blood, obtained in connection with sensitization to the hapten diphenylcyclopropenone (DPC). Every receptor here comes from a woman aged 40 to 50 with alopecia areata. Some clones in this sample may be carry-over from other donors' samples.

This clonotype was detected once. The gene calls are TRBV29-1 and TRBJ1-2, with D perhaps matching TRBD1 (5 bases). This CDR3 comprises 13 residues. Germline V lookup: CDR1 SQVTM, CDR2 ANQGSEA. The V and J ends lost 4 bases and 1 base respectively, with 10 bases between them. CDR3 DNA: TGCAGCGTTGGACAGAATTATAACTATGGCTACACCTTC. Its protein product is CSVGQNYNYGYTF.

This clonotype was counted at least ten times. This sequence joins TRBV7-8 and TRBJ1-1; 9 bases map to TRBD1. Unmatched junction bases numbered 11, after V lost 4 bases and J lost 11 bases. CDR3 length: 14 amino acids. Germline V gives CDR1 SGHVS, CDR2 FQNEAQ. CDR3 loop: CASSSEQGAPRAFF. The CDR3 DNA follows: TGTGCCAGCAGCTCTGAACAGGGGGCCCCGAGGGCTTTCTTT.

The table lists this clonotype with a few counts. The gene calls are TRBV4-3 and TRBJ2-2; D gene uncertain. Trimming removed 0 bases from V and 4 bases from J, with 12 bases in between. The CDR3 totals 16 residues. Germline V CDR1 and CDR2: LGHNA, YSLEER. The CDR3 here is CASSQEPRPSTGELFF. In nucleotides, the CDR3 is TGCGCCAGCAGCCAAGAGCCCCGACCCTCCACCGGGGAGCTGTTTTTT.

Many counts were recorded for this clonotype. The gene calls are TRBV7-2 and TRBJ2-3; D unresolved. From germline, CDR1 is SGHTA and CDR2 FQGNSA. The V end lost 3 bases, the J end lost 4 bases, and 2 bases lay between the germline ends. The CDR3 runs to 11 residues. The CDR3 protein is CASSLPDTQYF. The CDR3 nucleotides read TGTGCCAGCAGCTTGCCAGATACGCAGTATTTT.

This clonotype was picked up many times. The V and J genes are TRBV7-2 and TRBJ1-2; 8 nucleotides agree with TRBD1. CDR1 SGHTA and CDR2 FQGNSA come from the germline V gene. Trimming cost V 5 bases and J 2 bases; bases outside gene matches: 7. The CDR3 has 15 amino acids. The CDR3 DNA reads TGTGCCAGCAGCCCGACCGGACAGGGCAACTATGGCTACACCTTC. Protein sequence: CASSPTGQGNYGYTF.

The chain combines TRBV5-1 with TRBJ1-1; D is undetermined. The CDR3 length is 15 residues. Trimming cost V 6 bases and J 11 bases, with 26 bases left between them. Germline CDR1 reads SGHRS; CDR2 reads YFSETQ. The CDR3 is CASTLGGRSGENAFF. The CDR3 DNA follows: TGCGCCAGCACTCTTGGAGGGCGCAGTGGGGAGAATGCTTTCTTT.

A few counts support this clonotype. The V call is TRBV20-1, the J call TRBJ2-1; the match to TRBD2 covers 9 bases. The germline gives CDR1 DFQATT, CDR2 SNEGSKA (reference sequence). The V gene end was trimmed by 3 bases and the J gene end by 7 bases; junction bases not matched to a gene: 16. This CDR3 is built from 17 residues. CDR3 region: CSASISFAGLADNEQFF. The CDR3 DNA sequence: TGCAGTGCTAGTATCTCTTTTGCGGGACTAGCAGATAATGAGCAGTTCTTC.

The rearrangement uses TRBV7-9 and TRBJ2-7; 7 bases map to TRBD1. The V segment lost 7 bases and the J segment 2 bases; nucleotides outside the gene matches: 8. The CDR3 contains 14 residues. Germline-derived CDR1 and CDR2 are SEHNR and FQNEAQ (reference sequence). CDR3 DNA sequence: TGTGCCAGCACCTATGGCAGGGGGACCTACGAGCAGTACTTC. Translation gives CASTYGRGTYEQYF.

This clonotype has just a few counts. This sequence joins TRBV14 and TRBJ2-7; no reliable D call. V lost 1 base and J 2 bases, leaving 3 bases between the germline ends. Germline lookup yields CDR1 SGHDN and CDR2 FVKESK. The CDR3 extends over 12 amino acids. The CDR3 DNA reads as TGTGCCAGCAGCCAAGGTCCCTACGAGCAGTACTTC. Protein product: CASSQGPYEQYF. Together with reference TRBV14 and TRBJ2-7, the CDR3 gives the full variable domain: EAGVTQFPSHSVIEKGQTVTLRCDPISGHDNLYWYRRVMGKEIKFLLHFVKESKQDESGMPNNRFLAERTGGTYSTLKVQPAELEDSGVYFCASSQGPYEQYFGPGTRLTVT.

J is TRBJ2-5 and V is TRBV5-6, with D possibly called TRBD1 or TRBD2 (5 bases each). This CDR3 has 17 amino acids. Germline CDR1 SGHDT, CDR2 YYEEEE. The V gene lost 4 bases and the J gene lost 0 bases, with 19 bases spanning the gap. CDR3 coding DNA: TGTGCCAGCAGCCTCGGGACCCAGCTGGGGTACCAAGAGACCCAGTACTTC. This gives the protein CASSLGTQLGYQETQYF.

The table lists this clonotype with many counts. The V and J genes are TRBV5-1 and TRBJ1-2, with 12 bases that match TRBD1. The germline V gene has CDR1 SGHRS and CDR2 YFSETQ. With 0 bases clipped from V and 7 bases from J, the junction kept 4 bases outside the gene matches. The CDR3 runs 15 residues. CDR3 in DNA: TGCGCCAGCAGCTTGGAGGGACAGGGGGCTGGTGGCTACACCTTC. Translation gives CASSLEGQGAGGYTF.